The T cell receptor (beta chain) described here comes from a study of regulatory T cells in long-lasting Graves disease. Study-wide results and limits: Patients with persistent disease shared 2,741 public clonotypes, outpacing the approximately 870 shared by new patients.

To make TCR beta libraries, researchers used iRepertoire HTBI primers and Arm-PCR of CDR3 regions. One entry per CDR3 protein results from TCRdb running MiXCR on the multiplex PCR reads. In the table there are some 420,000 distinct CDR3 sequences, approximately 23% of which are singletons. Time point: persistent/refractory GD, antithyroid drugs over 5 years with positive TRAb. Researchers made the TCR library from RNA that was extracted from PBMCs. About this clonotype: Its antigen is unknown.

Here the sequenced sample was peripheral blood mononuclear cells (PBMCs), taken when the disease was refractory, from a patient treated with antithyroid drugs. The origin of this receptor is a female donor with Graves disease.

This chain's CDR3 is CASSSVSQGIGNQPQHF. CDR3 nucleotides: TGTGCCAGCAGTAGCGTTTCACAGGGTATAGGCAATCAGCCCCAGCATTTT. The chain uses TRBV7-2 and TRBJ1-5, with D tentatively TRBD1 (6 bases). The CDR3 has 17 residues. V dropped 6 bases and J dropped 2 bases, with 20 bases sitting between them. CDR1 and CDR2 from the germline V gene are SGHTA and FQGNSA.